Each of the 6 T cell receptor beta chains below was sequenced from the same sample in a study of blood T cell repertoires in COVID-19. Clones were read by immunoSEQ multiplex PCR, and TCRdb kept only the in-frame ones, dropping some. The sample lists more than 90,000 clones; less than 75% were seen once. Sequencing was done on a sample of peripheral blood. The origin of the receptors is a woman aged 60-70 years in a cohort sampled during active or convalescent COVID-19.

The chain uses TRBV2 and TRBJ1-1; D may be TRBD1 (5 bases). The V end lost 0 bases, the J end lost 4 bases, and 15 bases lay between the germline ends. The CDR3 covers 16 residues. CDR1 is SNHLY, CDR2 FYNNEI, per germline. The CDR3 DNA follows: TGTGCCAGCAGTGAAGCTAGGGCCAGAAGGGGCACTGAAGCTTTCTTT. As protein: CASSEARARRGTEAFF.

This clone has just a few counts. The chain has TRBV12-3 or TRBV12-4 and TRBJ1-5, with a possible D match to TRBD1 (5 bases). This CDR3 has 13 amino acids. Trimming took off 6 bases at V and 3 bases at J, with 9 bases between the two ends. The chain's CDR3 is CASSPDTNQPQHF. In DNA, the CDR3 is TGTGCCAGCAGCCCGGACACCAATCAGCCCCAGCATTTT.

The sample holds a few counts of this clone. The chain employs TRBV29-1 and TRBJ1-1; D is ambiguous. The CDR3 runs to 12 residues. The germline V gene has CDR1 SQVTM and CDR2 ANQGSEA. Trimming left V 7 bases short and J 0 bases short, with 9 bases between. In DNA, the CDR3 is TGCAGCGCCAGACATCTGAACACTGAAGCTTTCTTT. It translates to CSARHLNTEAFF.

The chain has TRBV5-1 and TRBJ2-7; 9 bases agree with TRBD2. CDR1 and CDR2 (germline): SGHRS, YFSETQ. The CDR3 is 14 residues long. V trimming: 4 bases; J trimming: 3 bases; junction bases outside the gene matches: 5. Here the CDR3 reads CASSPPRGGYEQYF. The CDR3 DNA is TGCGCCAGCAGCCCCCCGCGGGGGGGCTACGAGCAGTACTTC.

This clone has only one observation. The genes are TRBV3-1 (or the pseudogene TRBV3-2) and TRBJ2-5; 10 nucleotides match TRBD2. Germline CDR1 LGHDT, CDR2 YNNKEL (reference sequence). The CDR3 sequence is 15 residues long. With 5 bases clipped from V and 2 bases from J, the junction kept 5 bases outside the gene matches. The CDR3 loop reads CASSKRGGGQETQYF. CDR3 bases: TGTGCCAGCAGCAAGCGGGGGGGCGGTCAAGAGACCCAGTACTTC.

As for this clone: A junction end diverges from the germline sequence, so it may reflect a read error. The V and J genes are TRBV7-2 and TRBJ2-1; 11 bases fit TRBD2. CDR1 is SGHTA, CDR2 FQGNSA, per germline. CDR3 length equals 14 residues. CDR3 region: CASSLVVAGGLILF. DNA of the CDR3: TGTGCCAGCAGCTTAGTGGTAGCGGGGGGGCTTATTCTCTTC.